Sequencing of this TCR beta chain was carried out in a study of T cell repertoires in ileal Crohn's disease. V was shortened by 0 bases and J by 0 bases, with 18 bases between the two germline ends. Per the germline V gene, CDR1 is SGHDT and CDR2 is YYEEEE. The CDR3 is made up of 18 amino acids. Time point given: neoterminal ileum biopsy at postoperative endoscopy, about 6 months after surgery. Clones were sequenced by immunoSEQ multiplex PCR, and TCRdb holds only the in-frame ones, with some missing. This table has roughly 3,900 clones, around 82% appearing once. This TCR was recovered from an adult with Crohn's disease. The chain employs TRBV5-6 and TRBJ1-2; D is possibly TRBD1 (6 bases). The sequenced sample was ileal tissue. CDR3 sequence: CASSLDGAGAATNYGYTF. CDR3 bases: TGTGCCAGCAGCTTGGACGGGGCAGGGGCTGCAACTAACTATGGCTACACCTTC. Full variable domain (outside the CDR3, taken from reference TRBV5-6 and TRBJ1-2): DAGVTQSPTHLIKTRGQQVTLRCSPKSGHDTVSWYQQALGQGPQFIFQYYEEEERQRGNFPDRFSGHQFPNYSSELNVNALLLGDSALYLCASSLDGAGAATNYGYTFGSGTRLTVV.